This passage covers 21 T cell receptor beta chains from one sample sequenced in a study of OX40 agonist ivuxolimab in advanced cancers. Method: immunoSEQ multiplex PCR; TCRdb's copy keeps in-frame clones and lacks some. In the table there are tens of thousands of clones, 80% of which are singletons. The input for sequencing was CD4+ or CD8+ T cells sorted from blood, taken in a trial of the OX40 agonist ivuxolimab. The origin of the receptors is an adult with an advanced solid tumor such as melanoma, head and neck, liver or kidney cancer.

The CDR3 DNA reads TGTGCCAGCAGCACGTTGACAGGGGGTGGTGGCTACACCTTC. Its translation is CASSTLTGGGGYTF. This chain connects TRBV5-8 to TRBJ1-2; 9 bases are a match to TRBD1. The CDR3 spans 14 residues. V trimming: 4 bases; J trimming: 7 bases; junction bases outside the gene matches: 8. Germline V CDR1 and CDR2: SGHTS, YDEGEE.

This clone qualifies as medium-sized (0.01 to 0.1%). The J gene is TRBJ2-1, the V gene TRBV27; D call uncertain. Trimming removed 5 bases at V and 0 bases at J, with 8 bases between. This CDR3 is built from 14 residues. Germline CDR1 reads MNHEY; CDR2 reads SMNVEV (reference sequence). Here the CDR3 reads CASSRPSSYNEQFF. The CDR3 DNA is TGTGCCAGCAGTCGCCCAAGCTCCTACAATGAGCAGTTCTTC.

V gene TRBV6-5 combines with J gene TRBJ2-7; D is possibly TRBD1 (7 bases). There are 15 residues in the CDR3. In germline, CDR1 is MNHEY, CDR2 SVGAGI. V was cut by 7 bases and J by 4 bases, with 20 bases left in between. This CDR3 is CASTQGSGGGYEQYF. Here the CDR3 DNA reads TGTGCCAGCACCCAGGGGTCAGGGGGAGGTTACGAGCAGTACTTC.

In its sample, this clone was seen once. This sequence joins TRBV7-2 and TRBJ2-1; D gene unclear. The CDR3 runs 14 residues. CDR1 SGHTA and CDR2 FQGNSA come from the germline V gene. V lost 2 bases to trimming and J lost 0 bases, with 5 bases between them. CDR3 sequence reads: CASSLTGSYNEQFF. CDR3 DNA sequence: TGTGCCAGCAGCTTAACGGGCTCCTACAATGAGCAGTTCTTC.

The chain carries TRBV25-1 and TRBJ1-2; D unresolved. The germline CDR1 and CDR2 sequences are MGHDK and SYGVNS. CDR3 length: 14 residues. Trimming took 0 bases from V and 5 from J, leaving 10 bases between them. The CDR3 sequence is CASSEYGVAYGYTF. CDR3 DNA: TGTGCCAGCAGTGAATACGGAGTGGCTTATGGCTACACCTTC.

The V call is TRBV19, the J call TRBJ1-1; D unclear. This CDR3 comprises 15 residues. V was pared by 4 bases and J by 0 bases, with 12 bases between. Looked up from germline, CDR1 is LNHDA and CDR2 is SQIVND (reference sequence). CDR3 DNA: TGTGCCAGTAGTACCGGACGGGGAGTGAACACTGAAGCTTTCTTT. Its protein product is CASSTGRGVNTEAFF.

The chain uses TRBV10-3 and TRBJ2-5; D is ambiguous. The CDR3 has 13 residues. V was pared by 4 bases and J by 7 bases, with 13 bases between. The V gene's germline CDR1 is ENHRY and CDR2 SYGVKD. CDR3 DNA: TGTGCCATCAGTGGACCAGATATGGGGACCCAGTACTTC. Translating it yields CAISGPDMGTQYF.

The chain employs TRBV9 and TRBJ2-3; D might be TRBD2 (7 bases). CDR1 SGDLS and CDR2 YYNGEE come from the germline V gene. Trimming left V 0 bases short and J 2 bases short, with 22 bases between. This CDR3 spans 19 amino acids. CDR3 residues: CASSVGGGVPVSPTDTQYF. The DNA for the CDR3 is TGTGCCAGCAGCGTAGGAGGGGGGGTCCCTGTTTCGCCCACAGATACGCAGTATTTT.

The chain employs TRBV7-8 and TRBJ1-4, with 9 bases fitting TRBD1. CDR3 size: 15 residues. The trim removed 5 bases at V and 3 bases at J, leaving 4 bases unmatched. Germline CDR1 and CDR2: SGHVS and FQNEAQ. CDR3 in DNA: TGTGCCAGCAGCGCGGGACAGGGTCCTAATGAAAAACTGTTTTTT. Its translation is CASSAGQGPNEKLFF.

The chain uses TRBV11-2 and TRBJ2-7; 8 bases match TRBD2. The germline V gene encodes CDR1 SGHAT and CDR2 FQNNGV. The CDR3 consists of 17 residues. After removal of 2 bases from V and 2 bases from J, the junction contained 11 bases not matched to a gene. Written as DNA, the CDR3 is TGTGCCAGCAGCTTATATGGTCGGGGGGGGTTTCCCTACGAGCAGTACTTC. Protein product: CASSLYGRGGFPYEQYF. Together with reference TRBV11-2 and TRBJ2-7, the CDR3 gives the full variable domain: EAGVAQSPRYKIIEKRQSVAFWCNPISGHATLYWYQQILGQGPKLLIQFQNNGVVDDSQLPKDRFSAERLKGVDSTLKIQPAKLEDSAVYLCASSLYGRGGFPYEQYFGPGTRLTVT.

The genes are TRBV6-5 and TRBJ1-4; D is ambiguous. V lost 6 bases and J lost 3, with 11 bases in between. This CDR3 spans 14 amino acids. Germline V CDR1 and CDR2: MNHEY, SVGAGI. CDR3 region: CASSPWVSNEKLFF. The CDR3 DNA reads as TGTGCCAGCAGCCCATGGGTGTCTAATGAAAAACTGTTTTTT.

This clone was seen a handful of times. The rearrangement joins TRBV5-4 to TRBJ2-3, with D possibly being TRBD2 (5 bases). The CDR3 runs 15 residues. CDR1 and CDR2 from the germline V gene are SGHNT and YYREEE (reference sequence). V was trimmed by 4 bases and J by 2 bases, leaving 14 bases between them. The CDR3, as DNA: TGTGCCAGCAGCCTAGTCGGCGGGCCCACAGATACGCAGTATTTT. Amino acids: CASSLVGGPTDTQYF. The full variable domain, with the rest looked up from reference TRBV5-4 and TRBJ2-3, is ETGVTQSPTHLIKTRGQQVTLRCSSQSGHNTVSWYQQALGQGPQFIFQYYREEENGRGNFPPRFSGLQFPNYSSELNVNALELDDSALYLCASSLVGGPTDTQYFGPGTRLTVL.

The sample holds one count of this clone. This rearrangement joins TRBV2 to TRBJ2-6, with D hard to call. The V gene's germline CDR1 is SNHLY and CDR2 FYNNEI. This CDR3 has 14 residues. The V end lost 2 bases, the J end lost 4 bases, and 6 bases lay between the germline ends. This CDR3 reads CASSELWGANVLTF. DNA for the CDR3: TGTGCCAGCAGTGAACTCTGGGGGGCCAACGTCCTGACTTTC.

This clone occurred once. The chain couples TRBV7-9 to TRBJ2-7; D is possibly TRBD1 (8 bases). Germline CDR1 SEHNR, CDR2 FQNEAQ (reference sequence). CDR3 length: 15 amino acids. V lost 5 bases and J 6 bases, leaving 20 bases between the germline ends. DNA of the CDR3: TGTGCCAGCAGCCGGGGGGCAGGGGGCAAGGTCGAGCAGTACTTC. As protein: CASSRGAGGKVEQYF.

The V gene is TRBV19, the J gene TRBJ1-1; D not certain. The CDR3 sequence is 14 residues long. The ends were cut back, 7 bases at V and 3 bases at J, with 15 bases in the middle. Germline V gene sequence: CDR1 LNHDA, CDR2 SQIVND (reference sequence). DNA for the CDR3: TGTGCCAGTACCTCCGGAAGTCTCCACACTGAAGCTTTCTTT. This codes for CASTSGSLHTEAFF.

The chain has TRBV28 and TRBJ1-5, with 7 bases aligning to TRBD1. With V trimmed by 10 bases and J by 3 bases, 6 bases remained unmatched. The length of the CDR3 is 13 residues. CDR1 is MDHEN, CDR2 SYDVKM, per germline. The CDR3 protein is CATRQGPNQPQHF. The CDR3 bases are TGTGCCACCAGACAGGGCCCCAATCAGCCCCAGCATTTT.

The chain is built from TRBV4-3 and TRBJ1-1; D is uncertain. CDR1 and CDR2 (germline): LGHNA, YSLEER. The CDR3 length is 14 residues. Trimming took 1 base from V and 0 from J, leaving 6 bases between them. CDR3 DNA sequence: TGCGCCAGCAGCCAAGGACTCCTGAACACTGAAGCTTTCTTT. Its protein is CASSQGLLNTEAFF.

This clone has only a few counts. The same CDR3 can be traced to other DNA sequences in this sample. CDR3 loop: CASSLTGGVTDTQYF. The CDR3 DNA follows: TGCGCCAGCAGCTTGACCGGCGGGGTCACAGATACGCAGTATTTT. The chain is built from TRBV5-1 and TRBJ2-3; D possibly corresponds to TRBD2 (6 bases). This CDR3 spans 15 amino acids. Deletions cut 1 base from V and 2 bases from J, with 11 bases between. Germline loops: CDR1 SGHRS, CDR2 YFSETQ.

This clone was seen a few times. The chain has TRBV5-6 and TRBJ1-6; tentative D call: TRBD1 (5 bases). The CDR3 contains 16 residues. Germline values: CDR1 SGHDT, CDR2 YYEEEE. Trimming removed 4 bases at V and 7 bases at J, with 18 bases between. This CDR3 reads CASSGGAVGGNSPLHF. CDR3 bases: TGTGCCAGCAGCGGAGGAGCAGTTGGGGGGAATTCACCCCTCCACTTT.

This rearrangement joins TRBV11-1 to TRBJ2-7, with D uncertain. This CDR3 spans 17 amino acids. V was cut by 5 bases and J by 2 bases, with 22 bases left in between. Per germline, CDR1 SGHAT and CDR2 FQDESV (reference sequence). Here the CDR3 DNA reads TGTGCCAGCAGCATAAAAACCCCCGGGCCACTTCCCTACGAGCAGTACTTC. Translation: CASSIKTPGPLPYEQYF. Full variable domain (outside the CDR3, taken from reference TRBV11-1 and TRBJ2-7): EAEVAQSPRYKITEKSQAVAFWCDPISGHATLYWYRQILGQGPELLVQFQDESVVDDSQLPKDRFSAERLKGVDSTLKIQPAELGDSAMYLCASSIKTPGPLPYEQYFGPGTRLTVT.

CDR3 sequence reads: CASSLGFGSSEQFF. In nucleotides, the CDR3 is TGTGCCAGCAGCTTAGGGTTTGGTAGCTCCGAGCAGTTCTTC. This chain joins TRBV7-2 and TRBJ2-1; unclear D gene. The V gene's germline CDR1 is SGHTA and CDR2 FQGNSA. V was clipped by 1 base and J by 10 bases, with 14 bases between them. The CDR3 contains 14 residues. Full variable domain (missing parts from reference TRBV7-2 and TRBJ2-1): GAGVSQSPSNKVTEKGKDVELRCDPISGHTALYWYRQSLGQGLEFLIYFQGNSAPDKSGLPSDRFSAERTGGSVSTLTIQRTQQEDSAVYLCASSLGFGSSEQFFGPGTRLTVL.